Detailed here is one T cell receptor beta chain. The data derive from a study of blood T cell repertoires in COVID-19. Study at large: The United States, Italy and Spain provided the acute and convalescent COVID-19 samples. PBMCs, B-cell-depleted T cells, or T cells provided the cDNA or gDNA that made up the material.

CDR1 is SGHKS, CDR2 YYEKEE, per germline (reference sequence). The CDR3 sequence is 13 residues long. Losses at the gene ends were 3 bases for V and 9 bases for J; bases not matched to a gene: 4. Per the original methods: Reference gene primer amplification in the assay estimated nucleated cell counts. Assay: immunoSEQ multiplex PCR; the TCRdb copy retains only in-frame clones and omits some. The V and J calls and clone size come from that table; D and trimming were worked out from the DNA. The sample lists 120,000 to 150,000 clones, about 88% seen once, with under 7% in the top ten. This receptor was identified in a human donor in a cohort sampled during active COVID-19. V and J are TRBV5-5 and TRBJ2-4, with TRBD1 matching 9 bases. Input material: peripheral blood. This chain's CDR3 is CASSWGQGSIQYF. Written as DNA, the CDR3 is TGTGCCAGCAGCTGGGGACAGGGAAGCATTCAGTACTTC.